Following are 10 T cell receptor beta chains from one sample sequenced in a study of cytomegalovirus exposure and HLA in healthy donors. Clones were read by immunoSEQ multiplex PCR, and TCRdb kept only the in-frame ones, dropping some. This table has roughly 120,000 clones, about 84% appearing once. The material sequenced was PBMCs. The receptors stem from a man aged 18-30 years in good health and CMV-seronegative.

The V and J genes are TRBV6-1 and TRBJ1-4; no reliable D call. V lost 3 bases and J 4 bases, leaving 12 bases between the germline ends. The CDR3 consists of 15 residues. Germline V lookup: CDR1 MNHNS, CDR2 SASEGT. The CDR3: CASSDVGDFNEKLFF. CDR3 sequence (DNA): TGTGCCAGCAGTGACGTAGGAGACTTTAATGAAAAACTGTTTTTT.

The CDR3 sequence: CASRSRDRANTIYF. CDR3 sequence (DNA): TGTGCCAGCAGGAGCCGGGACAGGGCGAACACCATATATTTT. The chain recombines TRBV27 with TRBJ1-3; 9 nucleotides agree with TRBD1. This CDR3 comprises 14 residues. Germline values: CDR1 MNHEY, CDR2 SMNVEV (reference sequence). V lost 6 bases, J lost 7 bases, and 7 bases stayed unmatched.

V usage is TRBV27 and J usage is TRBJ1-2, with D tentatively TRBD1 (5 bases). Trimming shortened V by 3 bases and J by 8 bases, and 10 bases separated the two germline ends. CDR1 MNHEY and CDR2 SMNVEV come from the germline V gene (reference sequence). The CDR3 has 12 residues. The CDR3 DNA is TGTGCCAGCAGTTTTGCGGGGGAAGGCTACACCTTC. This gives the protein CASSFAGEGYTF.

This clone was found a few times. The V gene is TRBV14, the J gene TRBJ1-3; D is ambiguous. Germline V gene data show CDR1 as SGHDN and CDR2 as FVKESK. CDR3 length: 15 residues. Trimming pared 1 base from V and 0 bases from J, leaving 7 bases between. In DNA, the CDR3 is TGTGCCAGCAGCCAAGGACACAACTCTGGAAACACCATATATTTT. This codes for CASSQGHNSGNTIYF.

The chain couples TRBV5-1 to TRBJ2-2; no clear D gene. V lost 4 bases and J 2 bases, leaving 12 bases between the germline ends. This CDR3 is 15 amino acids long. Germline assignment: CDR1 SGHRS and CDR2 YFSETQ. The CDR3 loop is CASSPMSPNTGELFF. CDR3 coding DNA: TGCGCCAGCAGCCCTATGAGTCCAAACACCGGGGAGCTGTTTTTT.

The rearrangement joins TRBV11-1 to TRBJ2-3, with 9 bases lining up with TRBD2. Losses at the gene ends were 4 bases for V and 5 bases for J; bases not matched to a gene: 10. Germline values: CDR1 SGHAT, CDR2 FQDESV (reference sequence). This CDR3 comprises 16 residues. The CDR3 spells CASSYSGRAYGDTQYF. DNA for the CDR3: TGTGCCAGCAGCTATAGCGGGAGAGCTTACGGAGATACGCAGTATTTT.

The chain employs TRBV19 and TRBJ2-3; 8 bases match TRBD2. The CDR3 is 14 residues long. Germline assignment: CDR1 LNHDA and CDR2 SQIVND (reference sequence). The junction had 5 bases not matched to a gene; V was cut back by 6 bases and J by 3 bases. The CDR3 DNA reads TGTGCCAGTAGACCAGCGGGAGCAACAGATACGCAGTATTTT. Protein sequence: CASRPAGATDTQYF.

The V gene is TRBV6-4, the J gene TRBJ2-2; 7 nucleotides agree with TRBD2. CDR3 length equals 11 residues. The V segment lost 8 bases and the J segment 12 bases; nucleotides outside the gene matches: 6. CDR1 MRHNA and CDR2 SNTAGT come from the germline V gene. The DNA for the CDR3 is TGTGCCAGCGGCAGGGAGGGGAAGCTGTTTTTT. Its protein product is CASGREGKLFF.

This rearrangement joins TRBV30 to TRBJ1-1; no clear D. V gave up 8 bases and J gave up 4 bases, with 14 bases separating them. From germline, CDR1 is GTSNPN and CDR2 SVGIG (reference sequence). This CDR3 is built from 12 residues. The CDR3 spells CATETVGTEAFF. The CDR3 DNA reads TGTGCCACCGAGACTGTCGGCACTGAAGCTTTCTTT.

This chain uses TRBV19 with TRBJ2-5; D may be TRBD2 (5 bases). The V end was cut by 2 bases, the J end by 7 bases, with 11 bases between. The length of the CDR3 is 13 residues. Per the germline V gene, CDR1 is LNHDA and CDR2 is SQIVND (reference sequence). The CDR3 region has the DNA TGTGCCAGTAGTATAAGGGCCCGGGGGACCCAGTACTTC. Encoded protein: CASSIRARGTQYF.